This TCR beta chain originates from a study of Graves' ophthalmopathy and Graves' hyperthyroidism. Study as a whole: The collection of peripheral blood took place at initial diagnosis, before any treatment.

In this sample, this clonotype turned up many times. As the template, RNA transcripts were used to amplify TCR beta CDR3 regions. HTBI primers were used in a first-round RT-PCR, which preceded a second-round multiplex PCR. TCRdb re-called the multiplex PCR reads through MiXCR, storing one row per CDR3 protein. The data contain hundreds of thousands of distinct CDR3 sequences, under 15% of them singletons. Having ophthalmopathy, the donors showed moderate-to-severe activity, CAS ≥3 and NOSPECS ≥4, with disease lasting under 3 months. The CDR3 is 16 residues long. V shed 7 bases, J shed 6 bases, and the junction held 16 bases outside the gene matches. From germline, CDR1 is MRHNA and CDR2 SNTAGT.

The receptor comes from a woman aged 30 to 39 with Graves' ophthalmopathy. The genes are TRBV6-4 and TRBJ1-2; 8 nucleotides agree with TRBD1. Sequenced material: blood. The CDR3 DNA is TGTGCCAGCAACGACCCCGGGACAGGAGGAACTAATGGCTACACCTTC. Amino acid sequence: CASNDPGTGGTNGYTF.